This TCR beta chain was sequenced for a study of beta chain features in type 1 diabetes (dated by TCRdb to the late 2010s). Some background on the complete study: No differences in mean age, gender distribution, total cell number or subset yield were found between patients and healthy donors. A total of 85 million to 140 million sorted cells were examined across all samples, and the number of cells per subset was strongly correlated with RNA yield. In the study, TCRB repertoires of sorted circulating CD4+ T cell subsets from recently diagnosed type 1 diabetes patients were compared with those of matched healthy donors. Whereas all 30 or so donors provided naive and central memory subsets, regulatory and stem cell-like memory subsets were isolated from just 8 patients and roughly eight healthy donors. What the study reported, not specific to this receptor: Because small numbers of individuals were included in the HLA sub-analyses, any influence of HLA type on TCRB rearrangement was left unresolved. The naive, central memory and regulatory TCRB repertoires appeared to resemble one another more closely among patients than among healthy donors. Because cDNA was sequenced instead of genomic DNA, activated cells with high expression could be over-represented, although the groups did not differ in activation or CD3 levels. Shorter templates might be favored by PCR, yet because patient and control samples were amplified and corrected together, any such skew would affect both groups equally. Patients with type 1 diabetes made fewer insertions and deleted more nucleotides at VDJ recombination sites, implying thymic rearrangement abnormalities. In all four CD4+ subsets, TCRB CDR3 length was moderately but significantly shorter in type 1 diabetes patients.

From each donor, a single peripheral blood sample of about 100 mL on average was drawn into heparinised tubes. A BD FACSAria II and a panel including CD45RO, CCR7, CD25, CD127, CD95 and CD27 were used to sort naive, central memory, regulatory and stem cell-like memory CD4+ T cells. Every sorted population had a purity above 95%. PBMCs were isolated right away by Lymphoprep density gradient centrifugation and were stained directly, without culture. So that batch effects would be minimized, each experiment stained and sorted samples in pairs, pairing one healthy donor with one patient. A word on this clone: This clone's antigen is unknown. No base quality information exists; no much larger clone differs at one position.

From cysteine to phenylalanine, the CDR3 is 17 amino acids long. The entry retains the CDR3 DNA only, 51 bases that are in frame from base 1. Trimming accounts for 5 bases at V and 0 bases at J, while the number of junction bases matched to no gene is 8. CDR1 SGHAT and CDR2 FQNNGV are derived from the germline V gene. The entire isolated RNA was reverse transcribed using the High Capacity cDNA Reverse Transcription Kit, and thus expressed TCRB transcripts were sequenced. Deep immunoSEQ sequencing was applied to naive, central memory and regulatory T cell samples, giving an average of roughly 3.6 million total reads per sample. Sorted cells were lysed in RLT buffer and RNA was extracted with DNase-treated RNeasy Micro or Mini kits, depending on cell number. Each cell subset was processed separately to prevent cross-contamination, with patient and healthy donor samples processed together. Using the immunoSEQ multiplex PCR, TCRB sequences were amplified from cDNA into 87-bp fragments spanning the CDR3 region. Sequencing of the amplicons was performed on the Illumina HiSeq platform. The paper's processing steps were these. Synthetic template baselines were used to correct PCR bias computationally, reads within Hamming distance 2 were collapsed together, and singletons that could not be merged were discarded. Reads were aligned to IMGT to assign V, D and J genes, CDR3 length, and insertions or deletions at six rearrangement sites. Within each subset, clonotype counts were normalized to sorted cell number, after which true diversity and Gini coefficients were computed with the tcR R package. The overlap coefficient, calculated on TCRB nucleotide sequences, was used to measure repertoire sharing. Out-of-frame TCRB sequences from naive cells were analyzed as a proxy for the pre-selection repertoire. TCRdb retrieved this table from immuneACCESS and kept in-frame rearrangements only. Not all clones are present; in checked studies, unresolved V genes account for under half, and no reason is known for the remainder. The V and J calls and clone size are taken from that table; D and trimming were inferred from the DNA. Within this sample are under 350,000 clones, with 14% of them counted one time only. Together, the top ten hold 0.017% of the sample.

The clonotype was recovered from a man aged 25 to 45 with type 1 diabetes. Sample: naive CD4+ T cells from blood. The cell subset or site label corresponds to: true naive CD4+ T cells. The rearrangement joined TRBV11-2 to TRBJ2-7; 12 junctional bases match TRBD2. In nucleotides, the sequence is TGTGCCAGCAGCCTCCGGACTAGCGGGATTAGCTCCTACGAGCAGTACTTC. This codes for CASSLRTSGISSYEQYF.